The clone carrying this T cell receptor beta chain was counted many times. Its target is unknown. The data belong to a study of T-cell reconstitution after alpha-beta-depleted transplantation in children. General study findings and limits: Some patients showed high day-60 TCRbeta diversity, which derived from surviving recipient T cells and thymic progenitors. At one year after transplant, newly produced T cells mostly accounted for T-cell counts and diversity. Several hundred expanded graft clones reportedly were the source of alpha-beta T cells about two months after transplant.

Preparation of the TCRbeta library involved a method that used unique molecular identifiers. TCRdb reanalysed the PCR reads using MiXCR and keeps one entry per CDR3 protein. Of more than 85,000 distinct CDR3 sequences in the sample, under 9% were seen once. This specimen consisted of PBMCs, obtained before TCRalphabeta/CD19-depleted stem cell transplant. The clonotype was recovered from a boy younger than 10 with acute lymphoblastic leukemia, due to receive a stem cell transplant.

For the CDR3, the DNA is TGTGCCACCAGTGATTGGGATGAGCAGTTCTTC. Protein sequence: CATSDWDEQFF. This chain uses TRBV24-1 with TRBJ2-1; D uncertain. Trimming left V 2 bases short and J 8 bases short, with 3 bases between. Germline V CDR1 and CDR2: KGHDR, SFDVKD. This CDR3 contains 11 residues.